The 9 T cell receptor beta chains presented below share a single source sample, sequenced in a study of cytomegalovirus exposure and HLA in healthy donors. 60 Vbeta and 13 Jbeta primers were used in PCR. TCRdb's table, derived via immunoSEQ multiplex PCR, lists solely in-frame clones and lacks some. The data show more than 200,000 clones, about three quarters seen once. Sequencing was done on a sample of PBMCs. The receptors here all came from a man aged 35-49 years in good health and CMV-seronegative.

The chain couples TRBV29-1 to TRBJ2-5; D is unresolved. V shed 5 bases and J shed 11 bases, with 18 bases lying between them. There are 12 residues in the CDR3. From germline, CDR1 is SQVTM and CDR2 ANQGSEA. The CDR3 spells CSVSIIGSEQYF. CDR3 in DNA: TGCAGCGTTTCTATCATAGGTTCGGAGCAGTACTTC.

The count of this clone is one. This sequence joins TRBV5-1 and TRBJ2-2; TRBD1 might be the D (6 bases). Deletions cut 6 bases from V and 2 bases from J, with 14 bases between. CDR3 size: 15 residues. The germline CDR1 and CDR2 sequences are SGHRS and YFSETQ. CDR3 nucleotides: TGCGCCAGCACCAGGGGCACCTTCAACACCGGGGAGCTGTTTTTT. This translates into CASTRGTFNTGELFF. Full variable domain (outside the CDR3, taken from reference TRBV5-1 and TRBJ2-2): KAGVTQTPRYLIKTRGQQVTLSCSPISGHRSVSWYQQTPGQGLQFLFEYFSETQRNKGNFPGRFSGRQFSNSRSEMNVSTLELGDSALYLCASTRGTFNTGELFFGEGSRLTVL.

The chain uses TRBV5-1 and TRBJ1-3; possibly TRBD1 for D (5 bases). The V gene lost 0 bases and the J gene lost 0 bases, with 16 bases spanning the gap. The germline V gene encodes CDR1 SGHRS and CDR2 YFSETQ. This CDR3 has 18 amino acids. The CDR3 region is CASSLGQTVVSSGNTIYF. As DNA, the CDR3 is TGCGCCAGCAGCTTGGGGCAGACAGTCGTGAGCTCTGGAAACACCATATATTTT.

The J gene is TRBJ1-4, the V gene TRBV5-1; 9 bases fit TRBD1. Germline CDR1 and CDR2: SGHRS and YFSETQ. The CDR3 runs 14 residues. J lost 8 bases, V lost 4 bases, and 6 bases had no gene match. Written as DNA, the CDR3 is TGCGCCAGCAGCCCACAGGGGGCCGAGGAAAAACTGTTTTTT. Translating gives CASSPQGAEEKLFF.

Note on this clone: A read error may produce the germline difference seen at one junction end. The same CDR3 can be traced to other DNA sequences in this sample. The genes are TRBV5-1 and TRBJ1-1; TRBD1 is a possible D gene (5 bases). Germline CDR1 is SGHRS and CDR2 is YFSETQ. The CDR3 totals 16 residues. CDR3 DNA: TGCGCCAGCAGCTTGCCAAAGGACGCCGGGGGTACTGAGGCTTTCTTT. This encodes CASSLPKDAGGTEAFF.

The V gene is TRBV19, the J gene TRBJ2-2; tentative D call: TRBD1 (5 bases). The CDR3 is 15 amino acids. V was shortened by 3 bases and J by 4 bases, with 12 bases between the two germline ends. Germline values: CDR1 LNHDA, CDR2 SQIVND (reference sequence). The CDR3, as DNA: TGTGCCAGTAGTATGCCAGGGTCGCGCACCGGGGAGCTGTTTTTT. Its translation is CASSMPGSRTGELFF.

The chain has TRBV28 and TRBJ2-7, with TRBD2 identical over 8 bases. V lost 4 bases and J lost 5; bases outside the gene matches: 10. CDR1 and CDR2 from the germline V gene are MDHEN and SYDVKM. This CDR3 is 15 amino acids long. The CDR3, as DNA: TGTGCCAGCAGTTCGTCTGAGCGGGAGTATGACGAGCAGTACTTC. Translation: CASSSSEREYDEQYF.

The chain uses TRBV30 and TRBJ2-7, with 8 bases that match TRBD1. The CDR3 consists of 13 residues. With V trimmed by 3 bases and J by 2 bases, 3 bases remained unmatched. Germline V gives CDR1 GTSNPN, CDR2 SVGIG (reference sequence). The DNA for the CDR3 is TGTGCCTGGAGCAGGGACAGGACCTACGAGCAGTACTTC. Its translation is CAWSRDRTYEQYF.

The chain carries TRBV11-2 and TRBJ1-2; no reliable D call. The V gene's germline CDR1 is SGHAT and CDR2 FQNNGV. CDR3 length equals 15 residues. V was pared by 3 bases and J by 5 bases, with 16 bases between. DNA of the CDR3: TGTGCCAGCAGCTTCTCTGGCAGCCACTATTATGGCTACACCTTC. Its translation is CASSFSGSHYYGYTF.